This T cell receptor beta chain was identified during a study of Ad26.COV2.S vaccination and SARS-CoV-2 variants. This clone was found once. CDR1 and CDR2 (germline): GTSNPN, SVGIG (reference sequence). The V and J ends lost 2 bases and 4 bases, in that order; junction bases with no gene match: 5. This CDR3 region has 14 residues. Treatment denoted: approximately 18 received Ad26.COV2.S at low or high dose, single or two shots; 5 received placebo; per-sample allocation not given. The investigators took samples on day 63 after the first vaccine or placebo injection. Adults aged 18-55 years in Boston included the donor. Here immunoSEQ multiplex PCR was the method, and the copy in TCRdb shows in-frame clones only, minus some. This table holds roughly 700,000 clones, 70% to 90% found once.

This chain connects TRBV30 to TRBJ2-5; TRBD2 aligns across 9 bases. The specimen was peripheral blood, collected in a trial of Ad26.COV2.S vaccine versus placebo. This receptor was obtained from a person aged 18-65 years who received the Ad26.COV2.S COVID-19 vaccine or a placebo. The CDR3 region is CAWSPGTSLETQYF. CDR3 nucleotides: TGTGCCTGGAGTCCCGGGACTAGCCTAGAGACCCAGTACTTC.